These 15 T cell receptor beta chains originate from one sample sequenced in a study of CD8 T cells in Susac syndrome (dated by TCRdb to the late 2010s). The library was obtained by the immunoSEQ multiplex PCR assay. RNA was extracted with the RNeasy kit and roughly 0.45 to 1 ug was reverse transcribed using random hexamers. Starting from the raw public reads, TCRdb applied fastp trimming at Q25, assembled clones with MiXCR and retained in-frame beta chains. Rows are unified per CDR3 protein, each entry keeping the most common DNA and genes. The sample table contains around 300,000 distinct CDR3 sequences; only one count was recorded for around 91% of them. Jointly, the top ten make up around 0.18% of the sample. Source material: CD8+ T cells from PBMCs. These receptors were taken from a human donor with multiple sclerosis.

V gene TRBV20-1 combines with J gene TRBJ1-1; a weak D match, TRBD1 (6 bases). The CDR3 is 13 residues long. Per the germline V gene, CDR1 is DFQATT and CDR2 is SNEGSKA (reference sequence). Trimming cost V 1 base and J 4 bases, with 10 bases left between them. CDR3 amino acids: CSARVGGFTEAFF. The CDR3 DNA is TGCAGTGCTAGAGTGGGGGGCTTCACTGAAGCTTTCTTT.

V gene TRBV23-1 combines with J gene TRBJ1-2; D is unclear. TRBV23-1 is recorded as an ORF, its role being uncertain. The CDR3 has 14 amino acids. Trimming pared 0 bases from V and 2 bases from J, leaving 7 bases between. The CDR3 loop is CASSQSSQNYGYTF. The DNA for the CDR3 is TGCGCCAGCAGTCAATCGAGTCAGAACTATGGCTACACCTTC.

The chain employs TRBV7-9 and TRBJ2-5, with 11 bases that match TRBD1. Trimming cost V 8 bases and J 5 bases; bases outside gene matches: 4. Germline assignment: CDR1 SEHNR and CDR2 FQNEAQ (reference sequence). The CDR3 is made up of 13 amino acids. The CDR3 nucleotides are TGTGCCAGCGGACAGGGGGCCTTGGAGACCCAGTACTTC. Translating it yields CASGQGALETQYF.

The chain joins TRBV28 to TRBJ2-7, with unresolved D. From germline, CDR1 is MDHEN and CDR2 SYDVKM. This CDR3 region has 13 residues. The V end was cut by 7 bases, the J end by 1 base, with 11 bases between. CDR3 DNA sequence: TGTGCCAGCACCTTGGGCGAGTCCTACGAGCAGTACTTC. This sequence encodes CASTLGESYEQYF.

The chain carries TRBV20-1 and TRBJ2-7; the match to TRBD1 covers 8 bases. Germline V lookup: CDR1 DFQATT, CDR2 SNEGSKA (reference sequence). V shed 6 bases and J 2 bases; nucleotides not matched to a gene: 12. The CDR3 is 15 amino acids. CDR3 sequence reads: CSALHTTGDTYEQYF. The CDR3 bases are TGCAGTGCCTTACACACGACAGGGGATACCTACGAGCAGTACTTC.

In its sample, this clonotype was seen a few times. J is TRBJ1-1 and V is TRBV5-6; D gene uncertain. Germline-derived CDR1 and CDR2 are SGHDT and YYEEEE. This CDR3 comprises 13 residues. The ends were cut back, 4 bases at V and 5 bases at J, with 12 bases in the middle. CDR3 sequence reads: CASSLTGITEAFF. Here the CDR3 DNA reads TGTGCCAGCAGCCTCACGGGGATTACTGAAGCTTTCTTT.

The chain employs TRBV6-2 or TRBV6-3 and TRBJ2-1, with TRBD2 matching 8 bases. The CDR3 has 10 amino acids. V dropped 8 bases and J dropped 10; count of bases not matched to a gene: 1. The germline V gene encodes CDR1 MNHEY and CDR2 SVGEGT. The CDR3 DNA reads TGTGCCAGCCGGGGGGGGGAGCAGTTCTTC. Protein: CASRGGEQFF.

The CDR3 region is CASSFRGTFSYEQYF. The CDR3 nucleotides read TGTGCCAGCAGTTTCAGGGGGACCTTCTCCTACGAGCAGTACTTC. The chain has TRBV28 and TRBJ2-7, with 7 bases matching TRBD1. The CDR3 is 15 amino acids. After removal of 3 bases from V and 0 bases from J, the junction contained 5 bases not matched to a gene. Germline V CDR1 and CDR2: MDHEN, SYDVKM.

The CDR3 protein is CSARDSDTNTEAFF. The CDR3 coding sequence is TGCAGTGCTAGAGATTCAGACACGAACACTGAAGCTTTCTTT. J is TRBJ1-1 and V is TRBV20-1; no definite D call. The CDR3 totals 14 residues. The V end was cut by 0 bases, the J end by 1 base, with 9 bases between. Germline CDR1 and CDR2: DFQATT and SNEGSKA (reference sequence).

The chain is built from TRBV18 and TRBJ2-5; D gene uncertain. The CDR3 consists of 17 residues. From germline, CDR1 is KGHSH and CDR2 LQKENI. The germline V and J ends were trimmed by 4 bases and 1 base, with 19 bases remaining between them. CDR3 DNA sequence: TGTGCCAGCTCACTCCCCGTGGGGTTTGGAACCCAAGAGACCCAGTACTTC. Protein sequence: CASSLPVGFGTQETQYF.

This clonotype appeared a few times. J is TRBJ1-1 and V is TRBV5-6; the D is unclear. The CDR3 covers 13 residues. CDR1 and CDR2 (germline): SGHDT, YYEEEE. Trimming took off 4 bases at V and 11 bases at J, with 18 bases between the two ends. The CDR3 reads CASSPAGWGEAFF. The CDR3 bases are TGTGCCAGCAGCCCGGCCGGGTGGGGAGAGGCTTTCTTT.

The rearrangement links TRBV4-1 to TRBJ1-5; TRBD1 might be the D (5 bases). Germline V lookup: CDR1 MGHRA, CDR2 YSYEKL. The germline V and J ends were trimmed by 5 bases and 6 bases, with 14 bases remaining between them. The CDR3 has 14 residues. The DNA of the CDR3 is TGCGCCAGCAGCGAAACCTCGGGGGGTCAGCCCCAGCATTTT. This translates into CASSETSGGQPQHF.

The chain uses TRBV30 and TRBJ2-7; maybe TRBD2 (6 bases). The CDR3 is made up of 14 amino acids. V shed 3 bases and J shed 1 base, with 13 bases lying between them. Germline V lookup: CDR1 GTSNPN, CDR2 SVGIG (reference sequence). In nucleotides, the CDR3 is TGTGCCTGGAGACTAGCCGGACCGTCCTACGAGCAGTACTTC. Protein sequence: CAWRLAGPSYEQYF.

The rearrangement links TRBV7-2 to TRBJ2-7, with D uncertain. Deletions cut 4 bases from V and 4 bases from J, with 11 bases between. Germline V gives CDR1 SGHTA, CDR2 FQGNSA. CDR3 size: 13 residues. This chain's CDR3 is CASSSDVGYEQYF. CDR3 DNA sequence: TGTGCCAGCAGCTCGGACGTTGGATACGAGCAGTACTTC.

CDR3 sequence reads: CASSESGGDIQYF. The CDR3, as DNA: TGCGCCAGCAGTGAGTCAGGGGGGGACATTCAGTACTTC. The chain carries TRBV10-2 and TRBJ2-4; D is perhaps TRBD2 (7 bases). This CDR3 comprises 13 residues. The V end was cut by 0 bases, the J end by 8 bases, with 8 bases between. Looked up from germline, CDR1 is WSHSY and CDR2 is SAAADI.